The clone carrying this TCR beta chain occurred a few times. The antigen is undetermined. The CDR3 totals 14 residues. Per germline, CDR1 SGHDN and CDR2 FVKESK. After removal of 6 bases from V and 2 bases from J, the junction contained 3 bases not matched to a gene. The sample is drawn from a study of beta chain features in type 1 diabetes. About the research overall: Examination of sorted cells across all samples involved about 100,000,000 cells.

The whole isolated RNA underwent reverse transcription, so sequencing captured expressed TCRB transcripts. The assay was immunoSEQ multiplex PCR, and TCRdb's table has in-frame clones only and misses some. The sample shows 330,000 or so clones, 15% to 20% of them seen only once. General study findings and limits: There was a possibility that cDNA sequencing over-represented cells with high TCR expression.

This receptor was identified in a woman aged 18-29 years in good health. V is TRBV14 and J is TRBJ2-2, with 7 bases lining up with TRBD2. Sequenced material: naive CD4+ T cells from blood. The CDR3 loop reads CASRRDYNTGELFF. The CDR3 nucleotides read TGTGCCAGCAGGCGGGACTATAACACCGGGGAGCTGTTTTTT. Full variable domain (remainder filled in from reference TRBV14 and TRBJ2-2): EAGVTQFPSHSVIEKGQTVTLRCDPISGHDNLYWYRRVMGKEIKFLLHFVKESKQDESGMPNNRFLAERTGGTYSTLKVQPAELEDSGVYFCASRRDYNTGELFFGEGSRLTVL.